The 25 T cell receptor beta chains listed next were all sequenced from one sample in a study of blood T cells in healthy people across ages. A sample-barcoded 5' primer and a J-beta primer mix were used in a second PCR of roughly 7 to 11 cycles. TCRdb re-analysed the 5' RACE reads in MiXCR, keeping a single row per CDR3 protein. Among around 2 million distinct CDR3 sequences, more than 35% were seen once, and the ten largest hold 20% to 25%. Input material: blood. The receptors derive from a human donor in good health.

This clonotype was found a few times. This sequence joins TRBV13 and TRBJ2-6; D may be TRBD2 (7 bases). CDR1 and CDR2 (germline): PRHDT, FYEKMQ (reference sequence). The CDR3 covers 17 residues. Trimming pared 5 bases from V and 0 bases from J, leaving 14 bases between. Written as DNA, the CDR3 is TGTGCCAGCAGCCCGGGGGGCCAAACCTCTGGGGCCAACGTCCTGACTTTC. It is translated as CASSPGGQTSGANVLTF. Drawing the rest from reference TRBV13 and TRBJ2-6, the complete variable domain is AAGVIQSPRHLIKEKRETATLKCYPIPRHDTVYWYQQGPGQDPQFLISFYEKMQSDKGSIPDRFSAQQFSDYHSELNMSSLELGDSALYFCASSPGGQTSGANVLTFGAGSRLTVL.

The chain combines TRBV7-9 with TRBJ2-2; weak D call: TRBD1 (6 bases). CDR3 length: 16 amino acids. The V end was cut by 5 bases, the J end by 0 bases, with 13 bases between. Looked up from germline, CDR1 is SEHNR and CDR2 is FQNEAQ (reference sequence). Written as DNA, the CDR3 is TGTGCCAGCAGCAGCTGGACAGTCGCGAACACCGGGGAGCTGTTTTTT. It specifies CASSSWTVANTGELFF.

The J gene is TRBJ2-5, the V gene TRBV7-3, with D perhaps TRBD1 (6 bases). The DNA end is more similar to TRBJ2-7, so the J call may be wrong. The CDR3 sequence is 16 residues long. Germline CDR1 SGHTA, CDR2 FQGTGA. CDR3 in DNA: TGTGCCAGCAGCTCCTTGGGTGGACAGATAATCTACGAGCAGTACTTC. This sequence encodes CASSSLGGQIIYEQYF.

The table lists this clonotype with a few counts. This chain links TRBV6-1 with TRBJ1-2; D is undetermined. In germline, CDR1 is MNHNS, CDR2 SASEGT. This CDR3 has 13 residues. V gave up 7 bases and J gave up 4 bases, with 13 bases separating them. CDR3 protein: CASTEGSIYGYTF. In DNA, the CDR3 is TGTGCCAGCACTGAGGGCAGTATCTATGGCTACACCTTC.

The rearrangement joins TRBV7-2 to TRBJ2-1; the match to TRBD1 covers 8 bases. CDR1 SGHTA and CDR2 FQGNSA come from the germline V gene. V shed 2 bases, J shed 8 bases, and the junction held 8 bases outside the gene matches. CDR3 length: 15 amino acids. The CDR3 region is CASSLRTGFKHEQFF. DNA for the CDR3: TGTGCCAGCAGCTTAAGGACAGGGTTTAAACATGAGCAGTTCTTC.

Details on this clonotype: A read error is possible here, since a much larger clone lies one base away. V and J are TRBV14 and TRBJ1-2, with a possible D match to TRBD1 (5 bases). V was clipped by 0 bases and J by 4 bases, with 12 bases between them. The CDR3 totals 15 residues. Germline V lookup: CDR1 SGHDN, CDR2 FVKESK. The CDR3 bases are TGTGCCAGCAGCCAAGAGACGACAGAGGCCTATGGCTACACCTTC. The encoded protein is CASSQETTEAYGYTF.

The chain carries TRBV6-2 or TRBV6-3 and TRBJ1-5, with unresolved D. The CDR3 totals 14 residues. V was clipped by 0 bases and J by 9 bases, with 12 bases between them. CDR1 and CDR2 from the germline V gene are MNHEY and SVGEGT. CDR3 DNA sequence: TGTGCCAGCAGTTACTCAGGGTCAAGGTCGCCCCAGCATTTT. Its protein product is CASSYSGSRSPQHF.

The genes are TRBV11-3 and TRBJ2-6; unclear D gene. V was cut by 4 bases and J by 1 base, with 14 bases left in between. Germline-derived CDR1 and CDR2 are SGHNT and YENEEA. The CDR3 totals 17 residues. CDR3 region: CASSSRSRASGANVLTF. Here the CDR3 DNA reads TGTGCCAGCAGCTCAAGGAGCCGGGCGTCTGGGGCCAACGTCCTGACTTTC.

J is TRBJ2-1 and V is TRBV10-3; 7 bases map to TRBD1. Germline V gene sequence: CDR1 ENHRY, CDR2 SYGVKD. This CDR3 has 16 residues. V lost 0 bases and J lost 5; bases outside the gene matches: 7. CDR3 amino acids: CAISESRDSQNNEQFF. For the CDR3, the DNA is TGTGCCATCAGTGAGTCGAGGGACAGTCAAAACAATGAGCAGTTCTTC.

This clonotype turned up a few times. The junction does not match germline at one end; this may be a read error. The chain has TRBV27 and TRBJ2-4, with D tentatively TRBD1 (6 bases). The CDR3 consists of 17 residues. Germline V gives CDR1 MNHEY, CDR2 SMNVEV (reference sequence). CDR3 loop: CASSPRPDSIAENIQYF. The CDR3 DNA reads TGTGCCAGCAGTCCCCGACCGGACAGCATAGCCGAAAACATTCAGTACTTC.

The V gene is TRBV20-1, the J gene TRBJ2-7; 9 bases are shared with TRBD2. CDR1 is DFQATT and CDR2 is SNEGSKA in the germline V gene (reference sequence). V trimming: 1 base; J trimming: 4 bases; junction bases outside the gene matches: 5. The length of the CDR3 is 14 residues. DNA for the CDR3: TGCAGTGCTAGAGGGACTAGCGCCCTATACGAGCAGTACTTC. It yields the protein CSARGTSALYEQYF.

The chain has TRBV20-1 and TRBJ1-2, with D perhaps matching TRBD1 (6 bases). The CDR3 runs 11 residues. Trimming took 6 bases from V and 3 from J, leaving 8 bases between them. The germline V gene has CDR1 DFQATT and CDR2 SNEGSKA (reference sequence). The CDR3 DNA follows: TGCAGTGCCGGACAGTACTATGGCTACACCTTC. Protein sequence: CSAGQYYGYTF.

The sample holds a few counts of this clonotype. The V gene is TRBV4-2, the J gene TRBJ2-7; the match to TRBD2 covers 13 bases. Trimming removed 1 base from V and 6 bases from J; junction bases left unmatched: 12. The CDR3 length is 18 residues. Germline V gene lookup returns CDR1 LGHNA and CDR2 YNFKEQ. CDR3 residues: CASSQALAGGHRASEQYF. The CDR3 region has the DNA TGTGCCAGCAGCCAAGCACTAGCGGGGGGGCATAGGGCGAGCGAGCAGTACTTC.

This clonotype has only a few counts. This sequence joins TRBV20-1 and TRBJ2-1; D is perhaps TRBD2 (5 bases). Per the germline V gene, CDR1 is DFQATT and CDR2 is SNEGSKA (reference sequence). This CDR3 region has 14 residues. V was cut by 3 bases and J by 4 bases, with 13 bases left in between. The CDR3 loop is CSARTGIIYNEQFF. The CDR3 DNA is TGCAGTGCTAGGACGGGGATCATATACAATGAGCAGTTCTTC.

In nucleotides, the CDR3 is TGTGCCAGCAGCTACCTTGACAGGGCGGGTAATGAGCAGTTCTTC. Translation: CASSYLDRAGNEQFF. The V gene is TRBV12-3 or TRBV12-4, the J gene TRBJ2-1; 7 bases align to TRBD1. The CDR3 loop spans 15 amino acids. J was trimmed by 7 bases and V by 6 bases; bases with no gene match: 12.

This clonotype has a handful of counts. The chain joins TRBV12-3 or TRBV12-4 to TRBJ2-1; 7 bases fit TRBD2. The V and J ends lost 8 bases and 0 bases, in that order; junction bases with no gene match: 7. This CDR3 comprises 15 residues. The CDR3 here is CASAEGGGSYNEQFF. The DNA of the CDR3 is TGTGCCAGCGCGGAAGGCGGGGGCTCCTACAATGAGCAGTTCTTC.

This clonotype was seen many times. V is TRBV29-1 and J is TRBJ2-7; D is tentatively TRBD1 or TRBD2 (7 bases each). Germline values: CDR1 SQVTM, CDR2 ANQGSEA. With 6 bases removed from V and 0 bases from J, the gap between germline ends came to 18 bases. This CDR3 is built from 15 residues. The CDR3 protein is CSVQGGTQSSYEQYF. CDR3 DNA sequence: TGCAGCGTCCAGGGGGGGACACAGAGCTCCTACGAGCAGTACTTC.

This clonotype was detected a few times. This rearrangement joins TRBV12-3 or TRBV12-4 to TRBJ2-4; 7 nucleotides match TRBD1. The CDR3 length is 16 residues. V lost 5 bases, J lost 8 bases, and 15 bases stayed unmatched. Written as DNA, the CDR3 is TGTGCCAGCAGTACCCACCAGACAGGGATGGGTGACATTCAGTACTTC. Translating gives CASSTHQTGMGDIQYF.

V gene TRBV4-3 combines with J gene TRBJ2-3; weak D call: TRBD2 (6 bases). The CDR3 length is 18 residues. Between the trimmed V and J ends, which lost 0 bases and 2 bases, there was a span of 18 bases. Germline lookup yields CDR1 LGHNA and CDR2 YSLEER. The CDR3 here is CASSQDVYGGEYTDTQYF. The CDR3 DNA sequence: TGCGCCAGCAGCCAAGATGTTTACGGCGGGGAGTACACAGATACGCAGTATTTT.

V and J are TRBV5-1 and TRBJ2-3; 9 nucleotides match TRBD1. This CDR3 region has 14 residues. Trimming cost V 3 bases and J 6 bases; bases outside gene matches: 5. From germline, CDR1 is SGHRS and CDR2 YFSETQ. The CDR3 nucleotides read TGCGCCAGCAGCTCCGGGACAGGGATGGATACGCAGTATTTT. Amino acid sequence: CASSSGTGMDTQYF.

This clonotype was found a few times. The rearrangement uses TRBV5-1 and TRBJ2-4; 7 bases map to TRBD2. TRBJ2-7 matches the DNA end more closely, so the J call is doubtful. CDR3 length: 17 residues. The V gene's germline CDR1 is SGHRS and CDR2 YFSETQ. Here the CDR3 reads CASSLSRSSSGRNEQYF. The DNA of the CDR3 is TGCGCCAGCAGCTTGTCCCGGTCGTCTAGCGGACGAAACGAGCAGTACTTC.

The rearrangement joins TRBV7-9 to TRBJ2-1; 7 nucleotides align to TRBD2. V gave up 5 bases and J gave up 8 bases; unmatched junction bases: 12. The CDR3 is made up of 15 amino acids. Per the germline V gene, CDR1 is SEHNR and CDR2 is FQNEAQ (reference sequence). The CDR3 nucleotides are TGTGCCAGCAGCCCCGGACTAGAAAGGGTGGATGAGCAGTTCTTC. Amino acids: CASSPGLERVDEQFF.

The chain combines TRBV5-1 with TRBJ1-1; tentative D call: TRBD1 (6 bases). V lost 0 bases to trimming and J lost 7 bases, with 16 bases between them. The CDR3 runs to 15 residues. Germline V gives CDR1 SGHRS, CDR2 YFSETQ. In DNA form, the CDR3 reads TGCGCCAGCAGCTTGGAAGATCTGGGGGGCGGTGAAGCTTTCTTT. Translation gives CASSLEDLGGGEAFF. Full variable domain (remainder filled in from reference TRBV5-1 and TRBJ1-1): KAGVTQTPRYLIKTRGQQVTLSCSPISGHRSVSWYQQTPGQGLQFLFEYFSETQRNKGNFPGRFSGRQFSNSRSEMNVSTLELGDSALYLCASSLEDLGGGEAFFGQGTRLTVV.

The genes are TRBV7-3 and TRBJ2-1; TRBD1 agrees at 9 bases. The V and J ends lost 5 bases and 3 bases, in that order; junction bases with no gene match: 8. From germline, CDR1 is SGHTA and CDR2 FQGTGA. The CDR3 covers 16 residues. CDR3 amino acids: CASSRVSTGGYNEQFF. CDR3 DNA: TGTGCCAGCAGCCGAGTCTCGACAGGGGGCTACAATGAGCAGTTCTTC.

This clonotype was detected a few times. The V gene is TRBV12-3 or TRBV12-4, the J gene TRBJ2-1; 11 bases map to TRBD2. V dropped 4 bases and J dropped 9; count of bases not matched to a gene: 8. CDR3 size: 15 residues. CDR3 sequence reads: CASSSLSGLAGEQFF. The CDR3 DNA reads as TGTGCCAGCAGTTCACTATCCGGACTAGCGGGTGAGCAGTTCTTC.